This entry describes one TCR beta chain. The sample belongs to a study of blood T cell repertoires in COVID-19. Background on the study: Sites across the United States, Italy and Spain contributed samples from acute and convalescent COVID-19. T cells, B-cell-depleted T cells, or PBMCs supplied cDNA or gDNA.

Original handling: How many nucleated cells were present was estimated from reference gene primer amplification. Sequencing was performed with immunoSEQ multiplex PCR; in TCRdb, only in-frame clones are kept and a portion is missing. V and J calls and clone size are given by that table; D and trimming were obtained from the DNA. The sample includes 70,000 to 100,000 clones, about 86% of them seen just once. The V and J ends lost 1 base and 1 base respectively, with 11 bases between them. The germline CDR1 and CDR2 sequences are SGHVS and FNYEAQ. This CDR3 has 16 amino acids. This receptor was taken from a man aged 80 or over with active or convalescent COVID-19. Sequenced: peripheral blood. This chain links TRBV7-6 with TRBJ2-1; weak D call: TRBD2 (6 bases). The CDR3 loop is CASSLVSGYSYNEQFF. CDR3 bases: TGTGCCAGCAGCTTAGTGAGCGGGTATTCCTACAATGAGCAGTTCTTC. The full variable domain, with the rest looked up from reference TRBV7-6 and TRBJ2-1, is GAGVSQSPRYKVTKRGQDVALRCDPISGHVSLYWYRQALGQGPEFLTYFNYEAQQDKSGLPNDRFSAERPEGSISTLTIQRTEQRDSAMYRCASSLVSGYSYNEQFFGPGTRLTVL.